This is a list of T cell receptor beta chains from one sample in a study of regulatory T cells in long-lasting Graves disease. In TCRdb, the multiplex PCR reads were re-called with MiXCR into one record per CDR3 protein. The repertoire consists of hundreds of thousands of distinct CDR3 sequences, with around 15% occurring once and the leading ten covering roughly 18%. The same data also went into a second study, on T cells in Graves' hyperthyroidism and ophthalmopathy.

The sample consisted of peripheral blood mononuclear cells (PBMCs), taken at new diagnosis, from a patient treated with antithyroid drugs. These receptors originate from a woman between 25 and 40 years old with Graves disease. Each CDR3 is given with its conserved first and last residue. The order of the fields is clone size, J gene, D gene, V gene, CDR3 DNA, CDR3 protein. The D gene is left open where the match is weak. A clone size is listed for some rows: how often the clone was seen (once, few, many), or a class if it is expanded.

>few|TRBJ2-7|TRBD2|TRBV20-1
TGCAGTGCTAGAGATGGCGGGACTAGCGGGAGTAGGAGGGAGCAGTACTTC
CSARDGGTSGSRREQYF
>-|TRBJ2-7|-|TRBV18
TGTGCCAGCTCAACCGGGACCATCCTCTACGAGCAGTACTTC
CASSTGTILYEQYF
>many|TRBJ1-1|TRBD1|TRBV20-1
TGCAGTGCTAGAGTCAGGACAGGGAACATGAACACTGAAGCTTTCTTT
CSARVRTGNMNTEAFF
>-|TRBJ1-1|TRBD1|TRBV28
TGTGCCTGGGGACAGGGTGGCACTGAAGCTTTCTTT
CAWGQGGTEAFF
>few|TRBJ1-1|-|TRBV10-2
TGCGCCAGCAGTGAGTCAGAACGGAACACTGAAGCTTTCTTT
CASSESERNTEAFF
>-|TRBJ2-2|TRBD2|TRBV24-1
TGTACCACCAGTAAGCTGGCGGGAGTCTCCGGGGAGCTGTTTTTT
CTTSKLAGVSGELFF
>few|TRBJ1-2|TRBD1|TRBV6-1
TGTGCCAGCGGGAGACAGGGGATTAACTATGGCTACACCTTC
CASGRQGINYGYTF
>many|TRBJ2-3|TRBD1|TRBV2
TGTGCCAGCAATCGACAGGGGGCCACAGATACGCAGTATTTT
CASNRQGATDTQYF
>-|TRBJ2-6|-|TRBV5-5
TGTGCCAGCAGCTTGGGGGATCGGGCCCACTCTGGGGCCAACGTCCTGACTTTC
CASSLGDRAHSGANVLTF
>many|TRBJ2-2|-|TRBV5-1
TGCGCCAGCAGTTTGAACCCCGGCCCAAGGGAGGAGCTGTTTTTT
CASSLNPGPREELFF
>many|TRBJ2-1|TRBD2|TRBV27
TGTGCCAGCAGTTTATCTGGGTTAGCGGGAGGGTACAATGAGCAGTTCTTC
CASSLSGLAGGYNEQFF
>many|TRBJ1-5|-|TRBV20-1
TGCAGTGCTCGGGATTTAGAACAGCCCCAGCATTTT
CSARDLEQPQHF
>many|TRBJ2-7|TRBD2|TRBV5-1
TGCGCCAGCAGCCCCCGGGACTACTCCTACGAGCAGTACTTC
CASSPRDYSYEQYF
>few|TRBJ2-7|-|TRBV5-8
TGTGCCAGCAGCCTACAGCCTTCCCTAGGCCACGAGCAGTACTTC
CASSLQPSLGHEQYF
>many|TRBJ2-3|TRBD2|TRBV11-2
TGTGCCAGCAGCTTAGCGGCGGGAGCGCTCACAGATACGCAGTATTTT
CASSLAAGALTDTQYF
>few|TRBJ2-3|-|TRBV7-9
TGTGCCAGCAGCCCCAGGGTGCTCACAGATACGCAGTATTTT
CASSPRVLTDTQYF
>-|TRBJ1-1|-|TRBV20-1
TGCAGTGCTTACTCAAAGGTAGGCACTGAAGCTTTCTTT
CSAYSKVGTEAFF
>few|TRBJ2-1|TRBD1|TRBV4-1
TGCGCCAGCAGCCCGGACAGGTCGGGACCTTGGGATGAGCAGTTCTTC
CASSPDRSGPWDEQFF